Presented here are 12 T cell receptor beta chains from one specimen sequenced in a study of CD8 T cells in Susac syndrome. The RNA, about 0.5 to 1 ug, was put through reverse transcription using random hexamers. TCRdb ran MiXCR on the immunoSEQ multiplex PCR reads and lists one entry per CDR3 protein. Of under 150,000 distinct CDR3 sequences detected, 94% appear once; the ten largest clones hold approximately 0.12%. Specimen: CD4+ T cells from PBMCs. Source of these receptors: a human donor with multiple sclerosis.

V and J are TRBV14 and TRBJ1-2, with TRBD1 as a possible D gene (6 bases). The CDR3 is 18 amino acids. Looked up from germline, CDR1 is SGHDN and CDR2 is FVKESK. V dropped 2 bases and J dropped 2 bases, with 21 bases sitting between them. In DNA form, the CDR3 reads TGTGCCAGCAGCCAAACGGTTGTGGTTGCTGGACAGAACTATGGCTACACCTTC. Translation: CASSQTVVVAGQNYGYTF.

V and J are TRBV7-2 and TRBJ1-6; D unclear. Germline V CDR1 and CDR2: SGHTA, FQGNSA. The CDR3 has 13 residues. V was trimmed by 7 bases and J by 9 bases, leaving 13 bases between them. CDR3 sequence: CASILDLGSPLHF. DNA of the CDR3: TGTGCCAGCATCCTGGACTTGGGTTCACCCCTCCACTTT.

The table lists this clonotype with a count of one. The V gene is TRBV7-9, the J gene TRBJ1-4, with 8 bases aligning to TRBD1. The length of the CDR3 is 17 residues. Germline V gene data show CDR1 as SEHNR and CDR2 as FQNEAQ (reference sequence). Germline trimming cut 4 bases from V and 0 bases from J; bases unmatched to any gene: 7. The CDR3 DNA reads as TGTGCCAGCAGCTCCTGGACAGGGATTGCAACTAATGAAAAACTGTTTTTT. This encodes CASSSWTGIATNEKLFF.

In DNA form, the CDR3 reads TGTGCCAGCAGTTTAGGGACCGGTTTTTCTAGCAATCAGCCCCAGCATTTT. Encoded protein: CASSLGTGFSSNQPQHF. This chain joins TRBV5-6 and TRBJ1-5; weak D call: TRBD1 (5 bases). The V end lost 5 bases, the J end lost 0 bases, and 18 bases lay between the germline ends. The germline gives CDR1 SGHDT, CDR2 YYEEEE. The CDR3 contains 17 residues.

The chain uses TRBV7-2 and TRBJ2-7, with 13 bases aligning to TRBD2. Germline CDR1 and CDR2: SGHTA and FQGNSA. V trimming: 5 bases; J trimming: 3 bases; junction bases outside the gene matches: 4. The CDR3 has 15 residues. CDR3 DNA: TGTGCCAGCAGCCCGGGACTAGCGGGGTACTACGAGCAGTACTTC. Translated: CASSPGLAGYYEQYF. The full variable domain, its missing parts supplied by reference TRBV7-2 and TRBJ2-7, is GAGVSQSPSNKVTEKGKDVELRCDPISGHTALYWYRQSLGQGLEFLIYFQGNSAPDKSGLPSDRFSAERTGGSVSTLTIQRTQQEDSAVYLCASSPGLAGYYEQYFGPGTRLTVT.

This clonotype was seen only once. V and J are TRBV3-1 and TRBJ2-3; 10 nucleotides agree with TRBD2. The length of the CDR3 is 16 residues. J gave up 7 bases and V 0 bases, and 7 bases lay outside the gene matches. Per the germline V gene, CDR1 is LGHDT and CDR2 is YNNKEL (reference sequence). The CDR3 sequence: CASSQDSGGPQYTQYF. CDR3 coding DNA: TGTGCCAGCAGCCAAGATAGCGGGGGGCCGCAATATACGCAGTATTTT.

The chain combines TRBV28 with TRBJ2-7; 11 nucleotides match TRBD2. This CDR3 is built from 15 residues. V was pared by 3 bases and J by 3 bases, with 4 bases of the junction left unmatched. The germline CDR1 and CDR2 sequences are MDHEN and SYDVKM. The CDR3 DNA reads as TGTGCCAGCAGTTTTAGCGGGAGGGCCCACTACGAGCAGTACTTC. It translates to CASSFSGRAHYEQYF.

The genes are TRBV7-2 and TRBJ2-3, with 10 bases identical to TRBD2. This CDR3 has 14 amino acids. V dropped 4 bases and J dropped 14; count of bases not matched to a gene: 12. Germline CDR1 reads SGHTA; CDR2 reads FQGNSA. The CDR3 sequence: CASSSTEAGGLLYF. As DNA, the CDR3 is TGTGCCAGCAGCTCCACTGAAGCGGGGGGGCTACTGTATTTT.

V and J are TRBV12-3 or TRBV12-4 and TRBJ2-1; 7 bases map to TRBD2. The ends lost 5 bases at V and 2 bases at J; junction bases unmatched: 6. This CDR3 spans 15 amino acids. CDR3 region: CASSEGGVTYNEQFF. DNA of the CDR3: TGTGCCAGCAGTGAGGGAGGGGTAACCTACAATGAGCAGTTCTTC.

The chain carries TRBV12-3 or TRBV12-4 and TRBJ2-7; D not resolved. This CDR3 has 14 residues. V was shortened by 2 bases and J by 0 bases, with 8 bases between the two germline ends. CDR3 amino acids: CASSLSPNSYEQYF. CDR3 nucleotides: TGTGCCAGCAGTTTAAGTCCGAACTCCTACGAGCAGTACTTC.

The table lists this clonotype with a count of one. The junction differs from germline at one of its ends, possibly a read error. V and J are TRBV12-3 or TRBV12-4 and TRBJ2-7; 9 bases are a match to TRBD1. The CDR3 totals 15 residues. The CDR3: CASSLPGQGTYVQYF. The DNA for the CDR3 is TGTGCCAGCAGTCTACCGGGACAGGGAACGTACGTGCAGTACTTC.

The chain joins TRBV4-1 to TRBJ1-2; no clear D gene. CDR1 MGHRA and CDR2 YSYEKL come from the germline V gene. V lost 3 bases and J 3 bases, leaving 11 bases between the germline ends. The CDR3 spans 14 residues. CDR3 sequence reads: CASSQAGTDYGYTF. The CDR3, as DNA: TGCGCCAGCAGCCAGGCGGGCACCGACTATGGCTACACCTTC.